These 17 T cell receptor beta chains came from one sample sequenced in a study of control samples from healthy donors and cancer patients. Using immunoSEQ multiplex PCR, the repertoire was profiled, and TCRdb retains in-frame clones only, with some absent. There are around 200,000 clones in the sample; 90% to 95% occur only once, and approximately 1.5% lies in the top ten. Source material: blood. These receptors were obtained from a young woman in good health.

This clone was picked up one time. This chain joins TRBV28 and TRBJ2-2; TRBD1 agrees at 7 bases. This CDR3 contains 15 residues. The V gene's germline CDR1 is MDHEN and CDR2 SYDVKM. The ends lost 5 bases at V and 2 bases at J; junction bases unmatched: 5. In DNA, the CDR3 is TGTGCCAGCAGTCTGACAGGGATCAACACCGGGGAGCTGTTTTTT. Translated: CASSLTGINTGELFF.

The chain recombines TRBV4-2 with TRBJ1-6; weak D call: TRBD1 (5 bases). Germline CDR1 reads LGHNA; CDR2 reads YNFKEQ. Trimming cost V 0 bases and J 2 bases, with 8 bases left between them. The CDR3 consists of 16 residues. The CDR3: CASSQEVGAYNSPLHF. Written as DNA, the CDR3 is TGTGCCAGCAGCCAAGAAGTGGGGGCCTATAATTCACCCCTCCACTTT.

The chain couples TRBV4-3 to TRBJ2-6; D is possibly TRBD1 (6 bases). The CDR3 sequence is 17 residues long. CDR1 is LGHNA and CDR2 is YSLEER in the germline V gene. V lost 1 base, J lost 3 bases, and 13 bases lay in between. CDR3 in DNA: TGCGCCAGCAGCCAAGCCGCGTCAGGGGATGGGGCCAACGTCCTGACTTTC. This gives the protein CASSQAASGDGANVLTF.

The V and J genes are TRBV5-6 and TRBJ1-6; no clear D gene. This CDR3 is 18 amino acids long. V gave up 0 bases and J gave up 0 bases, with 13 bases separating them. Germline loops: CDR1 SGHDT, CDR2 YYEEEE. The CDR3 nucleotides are TGTGCCAGCAGCTTGGGGTCGGTAGCGAGCTCCTATAATTCACCCCTCCACTTT. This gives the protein CASSLGSVASSYNSPLHF.

CDR3 sequence (DNA): TGCGCCAGCAGCCAAGAGGCCAACTCCTACAATGAGCAGTTCTTC. This codes for CASSQEANSYNEQFF. The chain uses TRBV4-1 and TRBJ2-1; D is unclear. This CDR3 spans 15 amino acids. Trimming shortened V by 0 bases and J by 0 bases, and 6 bases separated the two germline ends. CDR1 and CDR2 from the germline V gene are MGHRA and YSYEKL.

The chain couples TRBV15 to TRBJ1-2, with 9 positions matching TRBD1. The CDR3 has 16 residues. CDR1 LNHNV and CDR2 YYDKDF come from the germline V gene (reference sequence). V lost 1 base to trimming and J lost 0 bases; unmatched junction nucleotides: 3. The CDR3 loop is CATSRAGTGTNYGYTF. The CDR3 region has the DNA TGTGCCACCAGCAGAGCCGGGACAGGGACTAACTATGGCTACACCTTC.

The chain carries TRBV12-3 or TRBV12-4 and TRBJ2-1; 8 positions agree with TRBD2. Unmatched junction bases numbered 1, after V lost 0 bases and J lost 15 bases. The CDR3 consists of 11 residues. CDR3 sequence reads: CASSLAGTRFF. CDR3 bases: TGTGCCAGCAGTTTAGCCGGGACTAGGTTCTTC.

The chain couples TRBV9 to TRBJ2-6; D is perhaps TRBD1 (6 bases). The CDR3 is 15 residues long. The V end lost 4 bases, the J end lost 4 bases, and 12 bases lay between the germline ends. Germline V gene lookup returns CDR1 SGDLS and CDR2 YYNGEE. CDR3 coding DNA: TGTGCCAGCAGCTATCAGGGGACCGGGGCCAACGTCCTGACTTTC. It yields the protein CASSYQGTGANVLTF.

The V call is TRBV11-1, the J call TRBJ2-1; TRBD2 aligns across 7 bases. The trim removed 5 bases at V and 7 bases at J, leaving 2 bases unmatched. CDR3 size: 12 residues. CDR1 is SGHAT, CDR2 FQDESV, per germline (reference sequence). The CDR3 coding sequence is TGTGCCAGCAGCGGACTAGTTAATGAGCAGTTCTTC. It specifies CASSGLVNEQFF.

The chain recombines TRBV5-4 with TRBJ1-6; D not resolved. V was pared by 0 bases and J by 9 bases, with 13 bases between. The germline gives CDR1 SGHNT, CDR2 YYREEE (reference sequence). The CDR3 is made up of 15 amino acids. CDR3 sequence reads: CASSLEVGSGSPLHF. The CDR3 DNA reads TGTGCCAGCAGCTTGGAAGTAGGGTCGGGTTCACCCCTCCACTTT.

CDR3: CASGLDPYAQYF. DNA for the CDR3: TGTGCTAGTGGTTTGGACCCCTACGCGCAGTATTTT. The genes are TRBV12-5 and TRBJ2-3; no clear D gene. The CDR3 runs 12 residues. The V gene lost 1 base and the J gene lost 10 bases, with 9 bases spanning the gap. The germline gives CDR1 LGHNT, CDR2 FRNRAP. The full variable domain, completed using reference TRBV12-5 and TRBJ2-3, is DARVTQTPRHKVTEMGQEVTMRCQPILGHNTVFWYRQTMMQGLELLAYFRNRAPLDDSGMPKDRFSAEMPDATLATLKIQPSEPRDSAVYFCASGLDPYAQYFGPGTRLTVL.

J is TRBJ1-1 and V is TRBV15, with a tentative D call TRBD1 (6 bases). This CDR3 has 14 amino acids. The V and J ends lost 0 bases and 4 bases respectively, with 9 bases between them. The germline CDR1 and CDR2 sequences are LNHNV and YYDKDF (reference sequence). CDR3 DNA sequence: TGTGCCACCAGCAGAGATCAGGGGCTCACTGAAGCTTTCTTT. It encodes CATSRDQGLTEAFF. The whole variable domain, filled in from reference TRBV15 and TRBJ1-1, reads DAMVIQNPRYQVTQFGKPVTLSCSQTLNHNVMYWYQQKSSQAPKLLFHYYDKDFNNEADTPDNFQSRRPNTSFCFLDIRSPGLGDTAMYLCATSRDQGLTEAFFGQGTRLTVV.

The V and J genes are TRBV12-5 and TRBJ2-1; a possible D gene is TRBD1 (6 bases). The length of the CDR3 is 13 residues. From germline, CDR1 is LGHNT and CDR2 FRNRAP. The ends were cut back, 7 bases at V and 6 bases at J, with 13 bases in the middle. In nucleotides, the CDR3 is TGTGCTAGTGCCTTGGGGGCATCCAATGAGCAGTTCTTC. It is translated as CASALGASNEQFF.

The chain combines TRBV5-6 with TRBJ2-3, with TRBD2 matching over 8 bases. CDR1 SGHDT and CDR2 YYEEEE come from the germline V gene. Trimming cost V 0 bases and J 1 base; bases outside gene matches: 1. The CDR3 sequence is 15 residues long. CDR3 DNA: TGTGCCAGCAGCTTGGAGACTAGCGGCACAGATACGCAGTATTTT. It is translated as CASSLETSGTDTQYF.

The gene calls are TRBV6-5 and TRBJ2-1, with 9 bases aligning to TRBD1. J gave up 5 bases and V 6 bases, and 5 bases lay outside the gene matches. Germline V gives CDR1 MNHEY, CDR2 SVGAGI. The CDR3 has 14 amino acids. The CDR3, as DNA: TGTGCCAGCAGACTCGGGACAGGGAACAATGAGCAGTTCTTC. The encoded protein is CASRLGTGNNEQFF.

CDR3 coding DNA: TGTGCCAGCAGCCGGGACAGCAACAATGAGCAGTTCTTC. It encodes CASSRDSNNEQFF. The rearrangement joins TRBV12-3 or TRBV12-4 to TRBJ2-1, with 7 bases fitting TRBD1. Trimming cost V 6 bases and J 5 bases; bases outside gene matches: 4. The CDR3 spans 13 residues.

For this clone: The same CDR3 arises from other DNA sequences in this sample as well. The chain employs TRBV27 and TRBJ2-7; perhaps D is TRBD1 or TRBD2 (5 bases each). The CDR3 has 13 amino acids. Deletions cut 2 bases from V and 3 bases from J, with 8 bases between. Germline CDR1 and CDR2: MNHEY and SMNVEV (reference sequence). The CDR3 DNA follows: TGTGCCAGCAGTTTAGGGGGTGACTACGAGCAGTACTTC. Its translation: CASSLGGDYEQYF.